The next 22 T cell receptor beta chains were all read from a single sample in a study of blood T cell repertoires in COVID-19 (dated by TCRdb to between 2020 and 2021). Library preparation was by the immunoSEQ multiplex PCR assay. In its TCRdb copy, this immuneACCESS table keeps in-frame sequences only and misses some clones. Where compared with another copy, unresolved V genes explain less than half of these, and the others have no known cause. The sample table records roughly 86,000 clones; 80% of these occur just once. Clones ranked in the top ten supply around 9% of the sample. Source material: peripheral blood. The receptors here all came from a man aged 45-65 years who had recovered from COVID-19.

The V gene is TRBV2, the J gene TRBJ2-3; weak D call: TRBD1 (5 bases). V gave up 10 bases and J gave up 2 bases, with 16 bases separating them. This CDR3 is 14 amino acids long. The germline gives CDR1 SNHLY, CDR2 FYNNEI. The CDR3 DNA is TGTGCCACTGGGCCCCAAGGGGCCACAGATACGCAGTATTTT. The encoded protein is CATGPQGATDTQYF.

CDR3 in DNA: TGTGCCAGTAGTATTCAATCCCGGACTAGCGGGAGGGTCAATGAGCAGTTCTTC. This translates into CASSIQSRTSGRVNEQFF. This chain links TRBV19 with TRBJ2-1; TRBD2 matches 15 bases. Trimming took 3 bases from V and 6 from J; bases not matched to a gene: 9. The CDR3 spans 18 residues. Germline loops: CDR1 LNHDA, CDR2 SQIVND (reference sequence).

This clone was detected ten times or more. CDR3: CASSLSGRGRKTQYF. The CDR3 DNA reads as TGTGCCAGCAGCCTGAGTGGGAGGGGTCGGAAGACCCAGTACTTC. V is TRBV7-2 and J is TRBJ2-5; 7 bases agree with TRBD2. The junction had 12 bases not matched to a gene; V was cut back by 5 bases and J by 6 bases. This CDR3 spans 15 amino acids. Germline V gene sequence: CDR1 SGHTA, CDR2 FQGNSA.

The rearrangement uses TRBV5-4 and TRBJ2-6; D call uncertain. The length of the CDR3 is 17 residues. Trimming pared 0 bases from V and 4 bases from J, leaving 14 bases between. Looked up from germline, CDR1 is SGHNT and CDR2 is YYREEE (reference sequence). The CDR3 sequence is CASSLETKSSGANVLTF. Written as DNA, the CDR3 is TGTGCCAGCAGCTTGGAAACAAAATCCTCCGGGGCCAACGTCCTGACTTTC. Together with reference TRBV5-4 and TRBJ2-6, the CDR3 gives the full variable domain: ETGVTQSPTHLIKTRGQQVTLRCSSQSGHNTVSWYQQALGQGPQFIFQYYREEENGRGNFPPRFSGLQFPNYSSELNVNALELDDSALYLCASSLETKSSGANVLTFGAGSRLTVL.

The chain carries TRBV27 and TRBJ2-7; 8 nucleotides agree with TRBD2. Germline CDR1 and CDR2: MNHEY and SMNVEV (reference sequence). V shed 3 bases, J shed 2 bases, and the junction held 0 bases outside the gene matches. The CDR3 is 13 amino acids. CDR3 in DNA: TGTGCCAGCAGTTTGCGGGAGGCCTACGAGCAGTACTTC. Translating it yields CASSLREAYEQYF.

For the CDR3, the DNA is TGTGCCAGCAGTCCCGACGGACTTAGCAATCAGCCCCAGCATTTT. This encodes CASSPDGLSNQPQHF. The rearrangement uses TRBV9 and TRBJ1-5; D uncertain. Trimming took 5 bases from V and 0 from J, leaving 12 bases between them. This CDR3 spans 15 amino acids. Germline V gene sequence: CDR1 SGDLS, CDR2 YYNGEE.

This clone was seen only a few times. The chain recombines TRBV27 with TRBJ1-6, with TRBD1 identical over 10 bases. Germline trimming cut 2 bases from V and 4 bases from J; bases unmatched to any gene: 2. The CDR3 covers 16 residues. In germline, CDR1 is MNHEY, CDR2 SMNVEV (reference sequence). This CDR3 reads CASSLDRGLYNSPLHF. The CDR3 coding sequence is TGTGCCAGCAGTTTAGACAGGGGGCTGTATAATTCACCCCTCCACTTT.

The gene calls are TRBV12-3 or TRBV12-4 and TRBJ1-2; a possible D gene is TRBD1 (6 bases). Between the trimmed V and J ends, which lost 6 bases and 4 bases, there was a span of 12 bases. The CDR3 contains 13 residues. The CDR3 protein is CASSRGSIYGYTF. In nucleotides, the CDR3 is TGTGCCAGCAGCAGGGGTTCGATCTATGGCTACACCTTC.

In its sample, this clone ranks as medium-sized (0.01 to 0.1%). The rearrangement uses TRBV6-4 and TRBJ2-2, with TRBD2 identical over 12 bases. Trimming removed 4 bases from V and 6 bases from J; junction bases left unmatched: 0. Germline values: CDR1 MRHNA, CDR2 SNTAGT. The CDR3 consists of 14 residues. The DNA for the CDR3 is TGTGCCAGCAGTGGACTAGCGGGAGCCGGGGAGCTGTTTTTT. Its translation: CASSGLAGAGELFF.

The rearrangement links TRBV18 to TRBJ2-7; 8 bases match TRBD2. Germline CDR1 reads KGHSH; CDR2 reads LQKENI. J gave up 2 bases and V 3 bases, and 6 bases lay outside the gene matches. The CDR3 spans 15 residues. This CDR3 reads CASSPLTSGTYEQYF. The CDR3 DNA follows: TGTGCCAGCTCACCGCTCACTAGCGGAACCTACGAGCAGTACTTC.

In DNA form, the CDR3 reads TGTGCCAGCAGCTTTACAGGGTCTAACGAGCAGTACTTC. It codes for CASSFTGSNEQYF. The chain is built from TRBV7-2 and TRBJ2-7; D may be TRBD1 (6 bases). Germline values: CDR1 SGHTA, CDR2 FQGNSA. Trimming took 3 bases from V and 5 from J, leaving 11 bases between them. The CDR3 length is 13 residues.

V gene TRBV27 combines with J gene TRBJ1-3; tentative D call: TRBD1 (5 bases). The CDR3 contains 15 residues. The V end was cut by 3 bases, the J end by 0 bases, with 9 bases between. Germline CDR1 MNHEY, CDR2 SMNVEV (reference sequence). The CDR3 here is CASSFQGNSGNTIYF. As DNA, the CDR3 is TGTGCCAGCAGTTTTCAGGGTAACTCTGGAAACACCATATATTTT.

V gene TRBV24-1 combines with J gene TRBJ1-2, with D possibly matching TRBD1 (5 bases). CDR3 length equals 15 residues. Deletions cut 5 bases from V and 8 bases from J, with 20 bases between. Germline V gene sequence: CDR1 KGHDR, CDR2 SFDVKD. CDR3 region: CATSVNRGGSEGYTF. For the CDR3, the DNA is TGTGCCACCAGTGTAAATAGGGGTGGCTCGGAGGGCTACACCTTC.

The chain recombines TRBV29-1 with TRBJ2-3; 10 bases fit TRBD2. Germline V gene data show CDR1 as SQVTM and CDR2 as ANQGSEA. This CDR3 comprises 16 residues. V trimming: 0 bases; J trimming: 1 base; junction bases outside the gene matches: 4. The CDR3 coding sequence is TGCAGCGTTGAAGATAGGCTAGCGGGGGGCACAGATACGCAGTATTTT. Residues: CSVEDRLAGGTDTQYF.

This clone has just a few counts. The J gene is TRBJ2-1, the V gene TRBV27, with D tentatively TRBD2 (5 bases). Germline CDR1 MNHEY, CDR2 SMNVEV (reference sequence). Trimming stripped 3 bases from V and 6 bases from J, with 9 bases between. The CDR3 totals 13 residues. The CDR3 coding sequence is TGTGCCAGCAGTTTCACGGCGGGCAATGAGCAGTTCTTC. Translated: CASSFTAGNEQFF.

This clone was picked up a small number of times. The chain links TRBV25-1 to TRBJ2-1; the D gene is possibly TRBD2 (6 bases). Trimming stripped 10 bases from V and 3 bases from J, with 19 bases between. Germline CDR1 is MGHDK and CDR2 is SYGVNS. This CDR3 is built from 15 residues. The CDR3 is CATSGDREFYNEQFF. Here the CDR3 DNA reads TGTGCCACCTCCGGGGACCGGGAGTTCTACAATGAGCAGTTCTTC.

The rearrangement links TRBV5-4 to TRBJ2-1, with 13 positions matching TRBD2. Germline CDR1 is SGHNT and CDR2 is YYREEE (reference sequence). V lost 0 bases, J lost 13 bases, and 4 bases stayed unmatched. The length of the CDR3 is 14 residues. The CDR3 nucleotides are TGTGCCAGCAGCTTGGGGACTAGCGGGAGATTACAGTTCTTC. It codes for CASSLGTSGRLQFF.

In this sample, this clone turned up many times. The V gene is TRBV7-2, the J gene TRBJ2-5, with 10 bases fitting TRBD1. After removal of 5 bases from V and 5 bases from J, the junction contained 8 bases not matched to a gene. Germline V gives CDR1 SGHTA, CDR2 FQGNSA. The CDR3 length is 15 residues. The CDR3 DNA is TGTGCCAGCAGCGCACCGGGACAGGGGATGGAGACCCAGTACTTC. Its protein is CASSAPGQGMETQYF.

The chain combines TRBV7-9 with TRBJ1-1; 9 nucleotides match TRBD1. The V segment lost 4 bases and the J segment 3 bases; nucleotides outside the gene matches: 6. The CDR3 spans 15 residues. In germline, CDR1 is SEHNR, CDR2 FQNEAQ (reference sequence). This CDR3 reads CASSSQTGGDTEAFF. The CDR3 DNA follows: TGTGCCAGCAGCTCGCAGACAGGGGGGGACACTGAAGCTTTCTTT.

This rearrangement joins TRBV15 to TRBJ1-6, with D maybe TRBD1 (5 bases). Germline CDR1 reads LNHNV; CDR2 reads YYDKDF (reference sequence). V was shortened by 1 base and J by 7 bases, with 14 bases between the two germline ends. The CDR3 runs 16 residues. The DNA of the CDR3 is TGTGCCACCAGCAGAGGTGGGCCCAGACAGAATTCACCCCTCCACTTT. Amino acids: CATSRGGPRQNSPLHF.

V and J are TRBV3-1 (or the pseudogene TRBV3-2) and TRBJ2-6, with unresolved D. Germline V gives CDR1 LGHDT, CDR2 YNNKEL (reference sequence). The CDR3 has 14 amino acids. V lost 4 bases, J lost 0 bases, and 4 bases lay in between. The DNA of the CDR3 is TGTGCCAGCAGCCGTAGCTCTGGGGCCAACGTCCTGACTTTC. Encoded protein: CASSRSSGANVLTF.

The chain joins TRBV2 to TRBJ2-1; TRBD2 aligns across 7 bases. The J segment lost 10 bases and the V segment lost 3 bases, leaving 12 bases of the junction unmatched. Germline CDR1 reads SNHLY; CDR2 reads FYNNEI. The CDR3 is 15 residues long. The CDR3 DNA follows: TGTGCCAGCAGTGAGATGGGGCGGGAGAAAGGAGAGCAGTTCTTC. This encodes CASSEMGREKGEQFF.